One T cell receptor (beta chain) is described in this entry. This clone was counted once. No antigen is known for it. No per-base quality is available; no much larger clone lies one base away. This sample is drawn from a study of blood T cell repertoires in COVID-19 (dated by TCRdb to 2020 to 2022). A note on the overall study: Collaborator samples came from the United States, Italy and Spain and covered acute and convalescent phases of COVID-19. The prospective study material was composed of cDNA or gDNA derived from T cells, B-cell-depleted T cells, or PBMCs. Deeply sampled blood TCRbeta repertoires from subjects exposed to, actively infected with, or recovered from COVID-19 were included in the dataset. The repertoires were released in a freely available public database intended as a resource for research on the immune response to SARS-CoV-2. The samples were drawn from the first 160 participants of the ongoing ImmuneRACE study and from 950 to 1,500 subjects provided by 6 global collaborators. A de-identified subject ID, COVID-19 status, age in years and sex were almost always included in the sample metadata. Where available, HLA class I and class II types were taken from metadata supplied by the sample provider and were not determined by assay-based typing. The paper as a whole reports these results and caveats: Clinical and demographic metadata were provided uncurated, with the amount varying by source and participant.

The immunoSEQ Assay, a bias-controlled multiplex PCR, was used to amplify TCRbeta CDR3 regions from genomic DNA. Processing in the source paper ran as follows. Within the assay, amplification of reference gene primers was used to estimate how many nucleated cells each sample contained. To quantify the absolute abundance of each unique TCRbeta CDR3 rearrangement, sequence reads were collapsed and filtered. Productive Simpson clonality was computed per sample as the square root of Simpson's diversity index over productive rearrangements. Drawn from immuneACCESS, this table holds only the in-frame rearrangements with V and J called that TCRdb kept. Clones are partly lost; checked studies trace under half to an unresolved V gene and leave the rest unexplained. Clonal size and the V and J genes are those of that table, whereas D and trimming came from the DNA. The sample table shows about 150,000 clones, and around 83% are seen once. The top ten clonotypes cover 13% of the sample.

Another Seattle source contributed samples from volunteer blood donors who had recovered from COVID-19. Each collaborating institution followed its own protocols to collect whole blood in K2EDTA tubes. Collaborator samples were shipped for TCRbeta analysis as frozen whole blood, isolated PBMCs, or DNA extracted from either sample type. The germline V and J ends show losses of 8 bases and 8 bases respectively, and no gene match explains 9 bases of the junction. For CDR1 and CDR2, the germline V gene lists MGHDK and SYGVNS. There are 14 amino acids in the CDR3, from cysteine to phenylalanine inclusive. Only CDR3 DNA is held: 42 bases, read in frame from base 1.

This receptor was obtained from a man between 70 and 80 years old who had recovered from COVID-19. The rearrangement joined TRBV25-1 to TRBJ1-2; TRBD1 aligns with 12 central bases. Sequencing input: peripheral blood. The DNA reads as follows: TGTGCCAGCGGGGGACAGGGGGCTTCTTGGGGCTACACCTTC. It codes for CASGGQGASWGYTF.